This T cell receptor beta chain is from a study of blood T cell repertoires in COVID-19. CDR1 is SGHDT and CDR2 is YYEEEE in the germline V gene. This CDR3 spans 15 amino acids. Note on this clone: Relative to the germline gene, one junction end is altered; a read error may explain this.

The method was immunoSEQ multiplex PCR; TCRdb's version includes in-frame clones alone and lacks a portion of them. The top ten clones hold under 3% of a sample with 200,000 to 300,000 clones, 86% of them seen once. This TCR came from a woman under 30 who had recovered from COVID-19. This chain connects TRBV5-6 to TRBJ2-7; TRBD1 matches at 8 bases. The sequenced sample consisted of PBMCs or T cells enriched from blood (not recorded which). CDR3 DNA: TGTGCCAGCACCTTGACGGGACAGGCCCTAAGTGAGCAGTACTTC. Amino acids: CASTLTGQALSEQYF.